The rows below give T cell receptor beta chains drawn from one sample of a study of cytomegalovirus exposure and HLA in healthy donors. TCRdb's copy holds only in-frame clones and misses some; the assay was immunoSEQ multiplex PCR. The table includes 200,000 or so clones, over 65% detected once. The material sequenced was PBMCs. These receptors originate from a woman in her 30s in good health and CMV-seronegative. Each CDR3 is given with its conserved first and last residue. A D gene is named only where the DNA matches it firmly.

TRBJ1-5 | - | TRBV30 | CAWSVGGRTSNQPQHF | TGTGCCTGGAGTGTAGGGGGACGGACCAGCAATCAGCCCCAGCATTTT
TRBJ1-3 | - | TRBV2 | CASRQGPSSGNTIYF | TGTGCCAGCAGGCAGGGTCCCAGCTCTGGAAACACCATATATTTT
TRBJ2-3 | - | TRBV4-1 | CASSPPERYTDTQYF | TGCGCCAGCAGCCCCCCAGAGCGGTATACAGATACGCAGTATTTT
TRBJ2-5 | TRBD1 | TRBV5-1 | CASSTKTGELETQYF | TGCGCCAGCAGCACCAAGACAGGGGAGTTGGAGACCCAGTACTTC
TRBJ1-1 | - | TRBV5-1 | CASSTLDTNTEAFF | TGCGCCAGCAGCACCCTGGACACGAACACTGAAGCTTTCTTT
TRBJ1-1 | - | TRBV5-1 | CASSLVGGGNTEAFF | TGCGCCAGCAGCTTAGTCGGGGGAGGAAACACTGAAGCTTTCTTT
TRBJ2-2 | TRBD1 | TRBV5-3 | CARSIRQGQVGTGELFF | TGTGCCAGAAGCATCCGACAGGGCCAGGTCGGCACCGGGGAGCTGTTTTTT
TRBJ2-2 | TRBD2 | TRBV5-4 | CASSDPEGSGSTGELFF | TGTGCCAGCAGCGACCCGGAGGGTAGCGGGAGCACCGGGGAGCTGTTTTTT
TRBJ1-3 | - | TRBV2 | CASSVPSRGNTIYF | TGTGCCAGCAGTGTCCCATCTAGAGGAAACACCATATATTTT
TRBJ2-7 | TRBD1 | TRBV11-2 | CASSHDRASYEQYF | TGTGCCAGCAGCCACGACAGGGCCTCCTACGAGCAGTACTTC
TRBJ2-7 | - | TRBV4-2 | CASSQAGTAAYEQYF | TGTGCCAGCAGCCAAGCGGGGACTGCCGCCTACGAGCAGTACTTC